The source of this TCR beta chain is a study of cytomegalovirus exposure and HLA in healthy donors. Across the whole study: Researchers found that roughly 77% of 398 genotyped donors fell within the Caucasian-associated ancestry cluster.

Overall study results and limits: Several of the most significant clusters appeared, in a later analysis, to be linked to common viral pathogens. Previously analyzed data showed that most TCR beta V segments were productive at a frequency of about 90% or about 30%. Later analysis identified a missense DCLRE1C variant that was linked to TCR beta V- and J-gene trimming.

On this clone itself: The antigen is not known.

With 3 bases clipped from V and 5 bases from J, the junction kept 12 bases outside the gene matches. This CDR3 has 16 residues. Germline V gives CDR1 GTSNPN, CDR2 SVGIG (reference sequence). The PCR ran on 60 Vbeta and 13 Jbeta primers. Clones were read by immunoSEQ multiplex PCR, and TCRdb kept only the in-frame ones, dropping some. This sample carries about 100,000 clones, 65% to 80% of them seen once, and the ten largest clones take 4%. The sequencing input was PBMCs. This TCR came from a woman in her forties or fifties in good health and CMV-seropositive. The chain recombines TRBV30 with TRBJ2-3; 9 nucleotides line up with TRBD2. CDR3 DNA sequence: TGTGCCTGGAGCCCCCTGGGCGGGGGGGTCGTAGATACGCAGTATTTT. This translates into CAWSPLGGGVVDTQYF.